The subject of this entry is one T cell receptor beta chain. Its antigen has not been determined. Nothing much larger sits one base from this clone, and base qualities are not available. The CDR3, from cysteine to phenylalanine, totals 15 residues. CDR3 DNA only is kept here, 45 bases in frame from base 1. CDR1 is given as SGHVS and CDR2 as FQNEAQ, both from the germline V gene. Compared with germline, V lacks 1 base and J lacks 4 bases; bases without a gene match: 6. The data are from a study of T cell responses to AZD1222 COVID-19 vaccine (dated by TCRdb to about 2021). Describing the broader study: A total of 233 trial participants underwent TCR sequencing, of whom 207 received two doses of AZD1222 and some 25 received two doses of the MenACWY control vaccine. Trial participants were enrolled by age into 18-55, 56-69 and 70-plus year subgroups, with around 150, 28 and 57 TCR-sequenced participants respectively.

The full study reports these points: Only 5 to 7 AZD1222 recipients were SARS-CoV-2 seropositive at baseline, limiting conclusions about previously exposed vaccinees. The 56-69-year group was small, and its depth increase did not reach significance, likely because of low power. Reportedly, close to half of the unique spike-specific TCRs recognized epitopes lying outside the regions that are mutated in the B.1.351 and B.1.1.7 variants. Most participants were white British and females outnumbered males, and the authors suggested that clonal diversity may have been underestimated. The vaccine-associated CD4 TCRs covered the entire spike protein, and the dominant responses fell in regions 160-218 and 743-854. Because no samples from the day 14 peak response were available, repertoires could be characterized only after the peak T cell response. Spike-specific TCR breadth and depth rose significantly after two AZD1222 doses compared with day 0 and with MenACWY recipients.

Interpreted using the paper, the time point label stands for: about 28 days (+/-7) after the second vaccine dose. Because spike-specific TCR depth and breadth did not differ between the two schedules, AZD1222 recipients who got a second dose at roughly 4 weeks were pooled with those who got a second dose at roughly 12 weeks. Vaccinee samples came from UK trials COV001 and COV002, including a single-blind randomized controlled phase 2/3 trial of AZD1222 (ChAdOx1 nCoV-19) in healthy adults. For TCRbeta chain sequencing, PBMC samples from trial participants were taken at day 0 and at day 28 after the second dose. The CDR3 regions of human TCRbeta chains were subjected to immunosequencing. The source study handled its data this way. Repertoire TCRs were checked for matches against a reference library of SARS-CoV-2-specific TCRs that had been generated using the MIRA antigen-specificity platform. Breadth was defined as the fraction of unique TCRs that were SARS-CoV-2-associated, and depth was defined as the fraction of total T cells that were SARS-CoV-2-associated. Using the MIRA data, each spike-specific TCR was mapped to the spike region that the TCR reacts to and placed in a CD4 or CD8 class. Log10-transformed breadth and depth values were compared by one-way ANOVA with Sidak's multiple comparisons tests. The immuneACCESS repertoire file appears here via TCRdb, limited to in-frame rearrangements. These files lack a portion of the clones; in checked studies, under half of the deficit traces to unresolved V genes, and the cause of the others is not known. From that table come the V and J calls and clone size; the DNA was used to work out D and trimming. This sample gives roughly 150,000 clones in total; under 90% of them show up just once. Approximately 1.8% of the sample lies in the top ten.

The specimen was peripheral blood, collected 28 days after the second AZD1222 dose. The receptor was isolated from an adult who received the AZD1222 COVID-19 vaccine. This receptor chain uses TRBV7-8 and TRBJ1-2; 7 bases in the middle match TRBD1. For the CDR3, the sequence is CASSLEGQAVYGYTF. DNA sequence: TGTGCCAGCAGCTTAGAAGGACAGGCGGTCTATGGCTACACCTTC.